The 29 T cell receptor beta chains below come from one sample, sequenced in a study of T-cell memory formation after mild COVID-19. TCRdb fed the 5' RACE reads into MiXCR, producing one record per CDR3 protein. Here the sample spans 350,000 to 450,000 distinct CDR3 sequences, 24% being singletons. The sequenced material came from PBMCs or a T cell subset sorted from them (not recorded which). Source of these receptors: an adult woman who had mild COVID-19 (a few samples of this study predate the infection). Cell type and time point are not known.

The chain is built from TRBV4-2 and TRBJ2-2; 9 bases fit TRBD2. V shed 4 bases, J shed 4 bases, and the junction held 13 bases outside the gene matches. The CDR3 extends over 18 amino acids. The germline V gene encodes CDR1 LGHNA and CDR2 YNFKEQ. CDR3 amino acids: CASSLPISGSISTGELFF. The CDR3, as DNA: TGTGCCAGCAGCCTCCCAATTAGCGGGAGTATTAGCACCGGGGAGCTGTTTTTT.

There are a few counts of this clonotype. The chain couples TRBV20-1 to TRBJ2-2; the D gene is possibly TRBD1 (5 bases). Germline values: CDR1 DFQATT, CDR2 SNEGSKA (reference sequence). Trimming took 2 bases from V and 0 from J, leaving 13 bases between them. The CDR3 runs to 16 residues. CDR3 amino acids: CSARKQGGANTGELFF. The CDR3 DNA follows: TGCAGTGCTAGAAAGCAGGGTGGTGCGAACACCGGGGAGCTGTTTTTT.

V and J are TRBV4-2 and TRBJ2-1, with TRBD2 identical over 7 bases. In germline, CDR1 is LGHNA, CDR2 YNFKEQ. The V gene end was trimmed by 1 base and the J gene end by 7 bases; junction bases not matched to a gene: 4. This CDR3 region has 14 residues. CDR3 sequence reads: CASSQGGLSNEQFF. The CDR3 nucleotides are TGTGCCAGCAGCCAAGGGGGACTATCGAATGAGCAGTTCTTC.

This sequence joins TRBV7-2 and TRBJ2-5; the match to TRBD2 covers 9 bases. The germline gives CDR1 SGHTA, CDR2 FQGNSA. The CDR3 is 15 residues long. The V and J ends lost 1 base and 7 bases, in that order; junction bases with no gene match: 7. The CDR3: CASSLGGAGGGTQYF. CDR3 nucleotide sequence: TGTGCCAGCAGCTTAGGAGGAGCGGGGGGAGGGACCCAGTACTTC.

The V call is TRBV24-1, the J call TRBJ2-7; either TRBD1 or TRBD2 may fit D (5 bases each). The CDR3 covers 13 residues. The ends were cut back, 6 bases at V and 0 bases at J, with 8 bases in the middle. CDR1 KGHDR and CDR2 SFDVKD come from the germline V gene. CDR3 nucleotide sequence: TGTGCCACCAGTCGGGGCAGCTCCTACGAGCAGTACTTC. Encoded protein: CATSRGSSYEQYF.

This chain links TRBV6-6 with TRBJ2-2, with 7 bases identical to TRBD2. J was trimmed by 7 bases and V by 7 bases; bases with no gene match: 15. CDR3 length: 16 amino acids. Germline V gives CDR1 MNHNY, CDR2 SVGAGI (reference sequence). The CDR3 nucleotides are TGTGCCAGCATTGACGCGGGAGCGCCGGGGAGCGGGGAGCTGTTTTTT. It yields the protein CASIDAGAPGSGELFF.

This clonotype was found a few times. The chain combines TRBV6-6 with TRBJ1-1; TRBD1 aligns across 7 bases. CDR1 MNHNY and CDR2 SVGAGI come from the germline V gene (reference sequence). The ends lost 0 bases at V and 3 bases at J; junction bases unmatched: 1. The CDR3 extends over 14 amino acids. The CDR3 is CASSYSTGHTEAFF. For the CDR3, the DNA is TGTGCCAGCAGTTACTCGACAGGGCACACTGAAGCTTTCTTT.

This clonotype was seen only a few times. The V gene is TRBV2, the J gene TRBJ2-5; 7 bases are shared with TRBD2. This CDR3 comprises 15 residues. The V and J ends lost 0 bases and 2 bases, in that order; junction bases with no gene match: 3. From germline, CDR1 is SNHLY and CDR2 FYNNEI. CDR3 sequence reads: CASSEAWEGQETQYF. The CDR3 DNA reads TGTGCCAGCAGTGAAGCTTGGGAGGGACAAGAGACCCAGTACTTC. Complete variable domain (other parts from reference TRBV2 and TRBJ2-5): EPEVTQTPSHQVTQMGQEVILRCVPISNHLYFYWYRQILGQKVEFLVSFYNNEISEKSEIFDDQFSVERPDGSNFTLKIRSTKLEDSAMYFCASSEAWEGQETQYFGPGTRLLVL.

This clonotype was seen only a few times. The chain combines TRBV29-1 with TRBJ1-2, with D possibly being TRBD1 (6 bases). Germline CDR1 SQVTM, CDR2 ANQGSEA. The CDR3 runs to 14 residues. V dropped 8 bases and J dropped 0 bases, with 16 bases sitting between them. CDR3 sequence: CSSTGDTPNYGYTF. The CDR3 nucleotides are TGCAGCTCGACCGGGGACACCCCTAACTATGGCTACACCTTC.

The DNA of the CDR3 is TGTGCCAGCAGCTCCCCCAGGGTAACCTTCTATGGCTACACCTTC. Its translation is CASSSPRVTFYGYTF. V and J are TRBV7-9 and TRBJ1-2; D might be TRBD1 (5 bases). This CDR3 is built from 15 residues. CDR1 and CDR2 from the germline V gene are SEHNR and FQNEAQ (reference sequence). Trimming left V 4 bases short and J 4 bases short, with 16 bases between.

The chain carries TRBV7-8 and TRBJ2-3, with D hard to call. Looked up from germline, CDR1 is SGHVS and CDR2 is FQNEAQ. The CDR3 totals 14 residues. V was trimmed by 4 bases and J by 1 base, leaving 9 bases between them. CDR3: CASSSPIGTDTQYF. In nucleotides, the CDR3 is TGTGCCAGCAGCTCCCCCATTGGCACAGATACGCAGTATTTT.

This clonotype has just a few counts. The rearrangement uses TRBV15 and TRBJ1-3, with 8 bases lining up with TRBD1. Trimming at V came to 0 bases and at J to 4 bases, leaving 2 bases not matched to a gene. CDR1 and CDR2 from the germline V gene are LNHNV and YYDKDF (reference sequence). There are 15 residues in the CDR3. The DNA for the CDR3 is TGTGCCACCAGCAGAGACAGGGGGCGCGGAAACACCATATATTTT. Protein sequence: CATSRDRGRGNTIYF.

In its sample, this clonotype was seen a few times. The J gene is TRBJ1-1, the V gene TRBV20-1; 7 nucleotides align to TRBD1. This CDR3 comprises 13 residues. Unmatched junction bases numbered 12, after V lost 8 bases and J lost 6 bases. Germline lookup yields CDR1 DFQATT and CDR2 SNEGSKA (reference sequence). DNA of the CDR3: TGCAGTACCCCGTTGGAGGGGGCCCCTGAAGCTTTCTTT. Its protein is CSTPLEGAPEAFF.

This clonotype was detected a few times. The chain carries TRBV7-6 and TRBJ2-1; D might be TRBD2 (6 bases). The CDR3 spans 17 residues. Between the trimmed V and J ends, which lost 2 bases and 2 bases, there was a span of 16 bases. Germline V lookup: CDR1 SGHVS, CDR2 FNYEAQ. Here the CDR3 reads CASSLLSGTGAYNEQFF. For the CDR3, the DNA is TGTGCCAGCAGCTTACTTTCCGGGACGGGAGCCTACAATGAGCAGTTCTTC.

The rearrangement uses TRBV28 and TRBJ2-6, with D perhaps matching TRBD1 (5 bases). Trimming took off 3 bases at V and 4 bases at J, with 13 bases between the two ends. The germline CDR1 and CDR2 sequences are MDHEN and SYDVKM. The CDR3 consists of 16 residues. This chain's CDR3 is CASSFPRATGANVLTF. DNA of the CDR3: TGTGCCAGCAGTTTCCCCAGGGCTACCGGGGCCAACGTCCTGACTTTC.

The chain employs TRBV24-1 and TRBJ2-2; possibly TRBD2 for D (5 bases). The CDR3 is 15 residues long. V shed 0 bases and J shed 6 bases, with 10 bases lying between them. Looked up from germline, CDR1 is KGHDR and CDR2 is SFDVKD. This CDR3 reads CATSDLAREPGELFF. CDR3 nucleotides: TGTGCCACCAGTGATTTGGCGAGGGAGCCCGGGGAGCTGTTTTTT.

This clonotype has at least ten counts. The chain has TRBV27 and TRBJ1-1; D uncertain. CDR1 and CDR2 from the germline V gene are MNHEY and SMNVEV (reference sequence). The CDR3 is 16 amino acids. V was pared by 0 bases and J by 1 base, with 12 bases between. CDR3 loop: CASSLSVPTQNTEAFF. The DNA of the CDR3 is TGTGCCAGCAGTTTATCGGTTCCGACGCAGAACACTGAAGCTTTCTTT.

The chain links TRBV2 to TRBJ1-1; possible D gene TRBD1, 5 bases. The CDR3 sequence is 15 residues long. The germline V gene has CDR1 SNHLY and CDR2 FYNNEI. Trimming removed 5 bases at V and 0 bases at J, with 13 bases between. The CDR3 loop is CASSQDSSLNTEAFF. CDR3 nucleotide sequence: TGTGCCAGCAGTCAAGACAGTTCCTTGAACACTGAAGCTTTCTTT.

This clonotype turned up a few times. This rearrangement joins TRBV7-6 to TRBJ2-5, with a possible D match to TRBD2 (6 bases). Trimming left V 4 bases short and J 4 bases short, with 16 bases between. Germline V gives CDR1 SGHVS, CDR2 FNYEAQ. The CDR3 runs 15 residues. Here the CDR3 DNA reads TGTGCCAGCAGCTCCGAAGCGGGCCTTATAGAGACCCAGTACTTC. This sequence encodes CASSSEAGLIETQYF.

This clonotype was observed a few times. V gene TRBV15 combines with J gene TRBJ1-1; perhaps TRBD1 as D (6 bases). CDR3 length: 17 residues. V dropped 1 base and J dropped 0 bases, with 15 bases sitting between them. Per the germline V gene, CDR1 is LNHNV and CDR2 is YYDKDF (reference sequence). This CDR3 reads CATSRVRGRGMNTEAFF. The CDR3 coding sequence is TGTGCCACCAGCAGAGTTCGGGGGCGAGGCATGAACACTGAAGCTTTCTTT. Drawing the rest from reference TRBV15 and TRBJ1-1, the complete variable domain is DAMVIQNPRYQVTQFGKPVTLSCSQTLNHNVMYWYQQKSSQAPKLLFHYYDKDFNNEADTPDNFQSRRPNTSFCFLDIRSPGLGDTAMYLCATSRVRGRGMNTEAFFGQGTRLTVV.

This clonotype appeared a few times. The chain uses TRBV6-5 and TRBJ1-6; no clear D. CDR3 length: 15 residues. The germline gives CDR1 MNHEY, CDR2 SVGAGI. Trimming removed 7 bases at V and 6 bases at J, with 16 bases between. Here the CDR3 reads CASTKSTGFNSPLHF. The CDR3 nucleotides read TGTGCCAGCACCAAGTCGACGGGCTTTAATTCACCCCTCCACTTT.

This clonotype was counted a single time. The chain is built from TRBV7-2 and TRBJ2-7; D is ambiguous. V lost 1 base and J lost 5, with 24 bases in between. The CDR3 consists of 18 residues. Germline CDR1 SGHTA, CDR2 FQGNSA. The DNA for the CDR3 is TGTGCCAGCAGCTTAGACGTTCAAGGCTCTACACCCCTCGACGAGCAGTACTTC. It is translated as CASSLDVQGSTPLDEQYF.

In this sample, this clonotype turned up a few times. One end of the junction varies from germline; a read error may be responsible. The CDR3, as DNA: TGTGCTAGCAGCCCGGACAGGGGCTCCGAGCAGTACTTC. Translating gives CASSPDRGSEQYF. This chain connects TRBV7-7 to TRBJ2-7; 9 bases are shared with TRBD1. This CDR3 has 13 residues. Per germline, CDR1 SSHAT and CDR2 FNYEAQ (reference sequence).

This clonotype appeared a few times. The rearrangement links TRBV6-5 to TRBJ2-1; maybe TRBD2 (5 bases). The germline CDR1 and CDR2 sequences are MNHEY and SVGAGI. There are 15 residues in the CDR3. V lost 5 bases, J lost 0 bases, and 11 bases lay in between. The DNA of the CDR3 is TGTGCCAGCAGTGTTCAGCGGAGCTCCTACAATGAGCAGTTCTTC. Its protein is CASSVQRSSYNEQFF.

CDR3 coding DNA: TGTGCCAGCAGCTTAGATTGGATTCAGTACTTC. The encoded protein is CASSLDWIQYF. The chain combines TRBV7-9 with TRBJ2-4; D is ambiguous. Between the trimmed V and J ends, which lost 1 base and 10 bases, there was a span of 5 bases. This CDR3 spans 11 amino acids. Germline CDR1 and CDR2: SEHNR and FQNEAQ (reference sequence).

The chain has TRBV20-1 and TRBJ2-7; no clear D. The CDR3 contains 13 residues. Between the trimmed V and J ends, which lost 3 bases and 3 bases, there was a span of 12 bases. Looked up from germline, CDR1 is DFQATT and CDR2 is SNEGSKA (reference sequence). The DNA for the CDR3 is TGCAGTGCTAGGACGGACGGAAACTACGAGCAGTACTTC. Its translation is CSARTDGNYEQYF.

The V call is TRBV7-9, the J call TRBJ2-7; 7 nucleotides line up with TRBD1. This CDR3 contains 13 residues. Germline V gene lookup returns CDR1 SEHNR and CDR2 FQNEAQ (reference sequence). V shed 8 bases and J 0 bases; nucleotides not matched to a gene: 4. For the CDR3, the DNA is TGTGCCAGCTGCCGGGACAGCTCCTACGAGCAGTACTTC. Its protein is CASCRDSSYEQYF.

This clonotype has a handful of counts. V is TRBV11-2 and J is TRBJ2-2; tentatively, D is TRBD1 (6 bases). CDR3 length: 15 residues. V gave up 7 bases and J gave up 5 bases, with 17 bases separating them. Germline V gene lookup returns CDR1 SGHAT and CDR2 FQNNGV. The CDR3 region has the DNA TGTGCCAGCACCGTGACCAGGGGTCGGACCGGGGAGCTGTTTTTT. This codes for CASTVTRGRTGELFF. The whole variable domain, remainder taken from reference TRBV11-2 and TRBJ2-2, is EAGVAQSPRYKIIEKRQSVAFWCNPISGHATLYWYQQILGQGPKLLIQFQNNGVVDDSQLPKDRFSAERLKGVDSTLKIQPAKLEDSAVYLCASTVTRGRTGELFFGEGSRLTVL.

The chain employs TRBV12-3 or TRBV12-4 and TRBJ1-5; D is perhaps TRBD1 (6 bases). There are 15 residues in the CDR3. V was trimmed by 5 bases and J by 0 bases, leaving 11 bases between them. Here the CDR3 reads CASSPTRGSNQPQHF. CDR3 DNA: TGTGCCAGCAGTCCCACCAGGGGTAGCAATCAGCCCCAGCATTTT.